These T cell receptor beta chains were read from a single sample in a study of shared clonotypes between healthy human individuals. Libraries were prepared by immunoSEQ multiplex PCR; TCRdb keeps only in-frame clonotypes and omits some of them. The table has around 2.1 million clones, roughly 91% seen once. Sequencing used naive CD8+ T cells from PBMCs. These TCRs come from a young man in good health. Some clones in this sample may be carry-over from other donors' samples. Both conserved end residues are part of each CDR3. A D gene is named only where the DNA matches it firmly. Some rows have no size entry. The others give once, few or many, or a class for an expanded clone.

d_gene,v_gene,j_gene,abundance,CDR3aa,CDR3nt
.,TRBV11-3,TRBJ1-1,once,CASSLRAGADTEAFF,TGTGCCAGCAGCTTAAGAGCAGGGGCGGACACTGAAGCTTTCTTT
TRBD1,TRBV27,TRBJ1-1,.,CASSRPLQGASRTEAFF,TGTGCCAGCAGTCGCCCCCTACAGGGGGCCTCGAGGACTGAAGCTTTCTTT
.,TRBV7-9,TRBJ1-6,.,CASSLDGSPLHF,TGTGCCAGCAGCTTAGACGGTTCACCCCTCCACTTT
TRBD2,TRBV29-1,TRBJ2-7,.,CSVSLSGRAREQYF,TGCAGCGTCTCACTAAGCGGGAGGGCCAGAGAGCAGTACTTC
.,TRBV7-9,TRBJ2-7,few,CASSPDGLYPYEQYF,TGTGCCAGCAGCCCTGACGGCCTTTATCCCTACGAGCAGTACTTC
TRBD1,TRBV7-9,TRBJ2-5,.,CASSVDREETQYF,TGTGCCAGCAGCGTCGACAGGGAGGAGACCCAGTACTTC
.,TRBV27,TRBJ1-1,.,CASSLSPSTEAFF,TGTGCCAGCAGTTTATCCCCTAGCACTGAAGCTTTCTTT
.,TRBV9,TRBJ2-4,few,CASSVGGTDIQYF,TGTGCCAGCAGCGTAGGAGGGACTGACATTCAGTACTTC
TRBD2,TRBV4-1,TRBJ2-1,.,CASSQTSGMYNEQFF,TGCGCCAGCAGCCAAACTAGCGGGATGTACAATGAGCAGTTCTTC
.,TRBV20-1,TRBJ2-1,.,CSASWEQFF,TGCAGTGCTAGCTGGGAGCAGTTCTTC
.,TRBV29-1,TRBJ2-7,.,CSVEGVSGDRAYEQYF,TGCAGCGTTGAAGGGGTTAGCGGGGACAGGGCCTACGAGCAGTACTTC
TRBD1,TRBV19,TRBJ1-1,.,CASRDREYTEAFF,TGTGCCAGCCGGGACAGGGAGTACACTGAAGCTTTCTTT
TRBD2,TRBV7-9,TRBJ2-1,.,CASILSGRALNEQFF,TGTGCCAGCATCCTGAGCGGGAGGGCCCTCAATGAGCAGTTCTTC
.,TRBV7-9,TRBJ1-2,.,CASSSGDQGTGYGYTF,TGTGCCAGCAGCTCCGGGGACCAGGGGACTGGCTATGGCTACACCTTC
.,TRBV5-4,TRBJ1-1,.,CASSLEVGSNTEAFF,TGTGCCAGCAGCTTGGAAGTTGGCAGTAACACTGAAGCTTTCTTT
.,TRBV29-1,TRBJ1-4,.,CSGQWGAGEKLFF,TGCAGCGGTCAATGGGGGGCAGGTGAAAAACTGTTTTTT
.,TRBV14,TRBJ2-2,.,CASSQDGGPPTGELFF,TGTGCCAGCAGCCAAGACGGGGGCCCCCCCACCGGGGAGCTGTTTTTT
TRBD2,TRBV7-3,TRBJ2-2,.,CASSSLAGLGELFF,TGTGCCAGCAGCTCTCTAGCGGGACTGGGGGAGCTGTTTTTT
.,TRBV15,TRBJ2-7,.,CATLPRDRHYEQYF,TGTGCCACCTTACCCCGGGACCGACACTACGAGCAGTACTTC
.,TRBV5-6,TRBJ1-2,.,CASVFAVQGRYRYGYTF,TGTGCCAGCGTATTTGCGGTTCAGGGTCGGTATCGCTATGGCTACACCTTC
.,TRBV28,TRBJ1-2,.,CASSPPTEVHYGYTF,TGTGCCAGCAGTCCCCCGACGGAAGTCCACTATGGCTACACCTTC
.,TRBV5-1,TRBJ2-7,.,CASSLDWRQYF,TGCGCCAGCAGCTTAGACTGGCGGCAGTACTTC
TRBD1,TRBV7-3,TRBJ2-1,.,CASSLTTGAYNEQFF,TGTGCCAGCAGCTTAACGACAGGGGCCTACAATGAGCAGTTCTTC
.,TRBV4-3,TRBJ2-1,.,CASSQVLTAGYNEQFF,TGCGCCAGCAGCCAAGTTTTGACAGCTGGCTACAATGAGCAGTTCTTC
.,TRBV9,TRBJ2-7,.,CASSVGDLYEQYF,TGTGCCAGCAGCGTTGGGGATTTGTACGAGCAGTACTTC
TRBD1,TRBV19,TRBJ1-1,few,CASSPPGQLEAFF,TGTGCCAGTAGTCCTCCGGGACAGCTTGAAGCTTTCTTT
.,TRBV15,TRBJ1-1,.,CATSRDQWPQGLNTEAFF,TGTGCCACCAGCAGAGATCAATGGCCCCAGGGGTTGAACACTGAAGCTTTCTTT
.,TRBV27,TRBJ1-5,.,CASSRGGSQPQHF,TGTGCCAGCTCAAGGGGGGGCAGCCAGCCCCAGCATTTT
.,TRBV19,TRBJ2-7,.,CASSIAWGEGSYEQYF,TGTGCCAGTAGTATAGCGTGGGGAGAGGGGTCCTACGAGCAGTACTTC
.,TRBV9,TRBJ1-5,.,CASSEAGSNQPQHF,TGTGCCAGCAGCGAGGCAGGGAGCAATCAGCCCCAGCATTTT
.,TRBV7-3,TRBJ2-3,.,CASSLNRERVQDTQYF,TGTGCCAGCAGCTTAAATAGAGAGAGGGTGCAAGATACGCAGTATTTT
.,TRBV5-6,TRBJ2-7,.,CASSLGSGSYEQYF,TGTGCCAGCAGCTTGGGTTCAGGGTCCTACGAGCAGTACTTC
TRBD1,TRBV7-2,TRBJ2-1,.,CASSSGQGLNEQFF,TGTGCCAGCAGCTCGGGACAGGGACTCAATGAGCAGTTCTTC
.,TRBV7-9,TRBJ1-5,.,CASSPTTDRREPQHF,TGTGCCAGCAGCCCTACGACCGATAGAAGAGAGCCCCAGCATTTT
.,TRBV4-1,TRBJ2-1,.,CASSHARQNNEQFF,TGCGCCAGCAGCCATGCCAGGCAAAACAATGAGCAGTTCTTC
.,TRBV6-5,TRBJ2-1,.,CASSSGTNYNEQFF,TGTGCCAGCAGTTCTGGGACCAACTACAATGAGCAGTTCTTC
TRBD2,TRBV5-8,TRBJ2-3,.,CASSLVLASITDTQYF,TGTGCCAGCAGCTTGGTACTAGCGTCGATCACAGATACGCAGTATTTT
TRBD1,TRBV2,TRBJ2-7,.,CASSDGTGATYEQYF,TGTGCCAGCAGCGACGGGACAGGGGCGACCTACGAGCAGTACTTC
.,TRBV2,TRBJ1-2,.,CACHTVLYGYTF,TGTGCCTGCCACACTGTCCTCTATGGCTACACCTTC
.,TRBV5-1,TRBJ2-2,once,CASSLGLRGTSIQTGELFF,TGCGCCAGCAGCTTGGGGCTTAGAGGGACTTCCATTCAGACCGGGGAGCTGTTTTTT
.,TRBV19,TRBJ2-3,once,CASGVSTDTQYF,TGTGCCAGCGGGGTTAGCACAGATACGCAGTATTTT
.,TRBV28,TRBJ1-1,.,CASSLAFLNTEAFF,TGTGCCAGCAGTTTGGCCTTCTTGAACACTGAAGCTTTCTTT
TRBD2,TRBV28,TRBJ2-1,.,CASRPGTSSYNEQFF,TGTGCCAGCAGACCCGGGACTAGCTCCTACAATGAGCAGTTCTTC
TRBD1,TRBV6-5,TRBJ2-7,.,CASSYLRTGFEQYF,TGTGCCAGCAGTTACCTAAGGACAGGATTCGAGCAGTACTTC
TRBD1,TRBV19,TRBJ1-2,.,CASRRTGEGYTF,TGTGCCAGTAGGAGGACAGGGGAAGGCTACACCTTC
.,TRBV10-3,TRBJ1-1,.,CAISESKGGMRNTEAFF,TGTGCCATCAGTGAGTCGAAGGGTGGAATGAGGAACACTGAAGCTTTCTTT
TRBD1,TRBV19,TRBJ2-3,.,CASADRDVIDTQYF,TGTGCCAGCGCGGACAGGGACGTTATAGATACGCAGTATTTT
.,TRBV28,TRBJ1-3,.,CASRGGGGYGNTIYF,TGTGCCAGCAGGGGAGGGGGGGGATATGGAAACACCATATATTTT
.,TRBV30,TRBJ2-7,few,CAWSVGRIGSYEQYF,TGTGCCTGGAGTGTTGGAAGGATCGGGTCCTACGAGCAGTACTTC
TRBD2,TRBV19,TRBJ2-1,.,CASRLAGVYNEQFF,TGTGCCAGCAGACTAGCGGGGGTATACAATGAGCAGTTCTTC
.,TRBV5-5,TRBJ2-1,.,CASSKGNNEQFF,TGTGCCAGCAGCAAGGGTAACAATGAGCAGTTCTTC
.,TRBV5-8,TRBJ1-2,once,CASSYPWDDGYTF,TGTGCCAGCAGCTACCCGTGGGATGACGGCTACACCTTC